This T cell receptor (beta chain) was sequenced in a study of T-cell reconstitution after alpha-beta-depleted transplantation in children. Unique molecular identifiers featured in how the TCRbeta library was prepared. TCRdb itself ran the PCR reads through MiXCR, one entry per CDR3 protein. The sample records 90,000 to 130,000 distinct CDR3 sequences, 10% being singletons. Trimming stripped 0 bases from V and 5 bases from J, with 22 bases between. Germline CDR1 is GTSNPN and CDR2 is SVGIG (reference sequence). There are 17 residues in the CDR3. With regard to this clonotype: A much larger clone differs by one base, so this may be a read error.

The J gene is TRBJ2-5, the V gene TRBV30; weak D call: TRBD1 (5 bases). The specimen comprised PBMCs from the stem cell graft donor, sampled from the stem cell graft. The source of this sequence is a human donor who donated a stem cell graft to a child with acute lymphoblastic leukemia. CDR3 sequence reads: CAWSVVWGQSFRETQYF. DNA for the CDR3: TGTGCCTGGAGTGTTGTGTGGGGCCAGTCGTTTAGGGAGACCCAGTACTTC.